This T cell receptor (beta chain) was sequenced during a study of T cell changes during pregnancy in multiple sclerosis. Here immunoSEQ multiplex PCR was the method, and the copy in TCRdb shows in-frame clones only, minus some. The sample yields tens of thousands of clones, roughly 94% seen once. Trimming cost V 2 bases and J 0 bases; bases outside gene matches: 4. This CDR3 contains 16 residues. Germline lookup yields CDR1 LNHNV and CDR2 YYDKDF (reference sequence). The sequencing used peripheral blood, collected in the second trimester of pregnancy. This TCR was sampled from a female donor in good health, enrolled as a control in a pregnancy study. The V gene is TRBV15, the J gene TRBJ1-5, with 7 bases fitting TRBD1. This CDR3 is CATSRTRQGSNQPQHF. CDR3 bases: TGTGCCACCAGCAGAACAAGACAGGGTAGCAATCAGCCCCAGCATTTT.